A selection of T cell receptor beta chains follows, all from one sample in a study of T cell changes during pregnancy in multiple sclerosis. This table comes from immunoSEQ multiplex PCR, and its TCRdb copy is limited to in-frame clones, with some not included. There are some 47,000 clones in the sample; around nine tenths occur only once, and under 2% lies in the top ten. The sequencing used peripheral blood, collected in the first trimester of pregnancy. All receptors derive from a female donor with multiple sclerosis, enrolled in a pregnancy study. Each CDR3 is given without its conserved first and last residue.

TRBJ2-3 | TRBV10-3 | AISETISAPGGRGPNTDTQY
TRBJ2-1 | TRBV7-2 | ASSRGLSSSYNEQF
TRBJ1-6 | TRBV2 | ASSDDRAGYSPLH
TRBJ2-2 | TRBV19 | ASTPRGQGLIGELF
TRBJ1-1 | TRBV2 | ASRDRDTEAF
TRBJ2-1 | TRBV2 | ASVVQSYNEQF
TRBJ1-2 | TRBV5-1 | ASSSIPGQGPYGYT
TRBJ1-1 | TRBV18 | ASSPGTLGGSNTEAF
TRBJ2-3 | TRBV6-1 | ASNGVAGGSDTQY
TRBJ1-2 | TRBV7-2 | ASSFASTENVNGYT
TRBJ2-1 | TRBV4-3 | ASSRGLAGGVGWEQF
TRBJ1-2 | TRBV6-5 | ASSNQYGYT
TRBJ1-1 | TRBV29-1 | SVVFEGEAF
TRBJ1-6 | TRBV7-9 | ASSIRDRGTSPLH
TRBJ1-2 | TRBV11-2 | ASSALGTGDYGYT
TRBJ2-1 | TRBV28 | ASYLAGLAQF
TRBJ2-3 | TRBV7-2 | ASSLPPGGPTDTQY
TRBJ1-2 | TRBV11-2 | ASSRSGYGYT
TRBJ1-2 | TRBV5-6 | ASSFPGPYGYT
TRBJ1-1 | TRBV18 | ASSPDPGRGGTEAF
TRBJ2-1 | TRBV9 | ASSNRGSYNEQF
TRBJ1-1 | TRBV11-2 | ASSPWGLDTEAF
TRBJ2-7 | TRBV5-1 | ASSSTGTGNHEQY
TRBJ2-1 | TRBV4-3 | ASSLSWGGDDGAPYNEQF
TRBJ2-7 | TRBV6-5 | ARTTRGSEQY
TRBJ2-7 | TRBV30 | AWSRVYEQY
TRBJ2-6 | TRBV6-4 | ASSLDSSGANVLT
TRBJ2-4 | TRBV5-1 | ASSLDPENIQY
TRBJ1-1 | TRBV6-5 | ASSYAVTMNTEAF
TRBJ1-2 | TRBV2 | ASSERTGYYGYT
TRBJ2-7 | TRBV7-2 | ASSLTTGGIYEQY
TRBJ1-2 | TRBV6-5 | ASSYTQGGYT
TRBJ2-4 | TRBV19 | ASSSRGRFENIQY
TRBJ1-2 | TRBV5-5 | ASSGDSNYGYT
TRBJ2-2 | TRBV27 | ATWGGGELF
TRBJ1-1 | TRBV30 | AFAGDRGGGEAF
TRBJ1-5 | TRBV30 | AWNRGLGQPQH
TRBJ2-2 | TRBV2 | ASTRSSGSGELF
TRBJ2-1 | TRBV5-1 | ASKVGLAGAEQF
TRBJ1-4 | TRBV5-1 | ASSLYFTNEKLF
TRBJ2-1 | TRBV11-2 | ASSFLGGGLEGEQF
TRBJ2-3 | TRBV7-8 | ASSLARGASTDTQY
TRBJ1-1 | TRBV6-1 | ASSLDRNTEAF
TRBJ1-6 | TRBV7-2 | ASSLQGNYNSPLH
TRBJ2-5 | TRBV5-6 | ASSVNSGGFQETQY
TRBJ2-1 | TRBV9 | ASSERGYVYNEQF
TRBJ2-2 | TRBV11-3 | ASSFTGLTGELF
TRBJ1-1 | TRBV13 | ASSRGAGYGTEAF
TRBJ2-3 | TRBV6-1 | AGQGGVDTQY
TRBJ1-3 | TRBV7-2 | ASSSDRGGIKGNTIY